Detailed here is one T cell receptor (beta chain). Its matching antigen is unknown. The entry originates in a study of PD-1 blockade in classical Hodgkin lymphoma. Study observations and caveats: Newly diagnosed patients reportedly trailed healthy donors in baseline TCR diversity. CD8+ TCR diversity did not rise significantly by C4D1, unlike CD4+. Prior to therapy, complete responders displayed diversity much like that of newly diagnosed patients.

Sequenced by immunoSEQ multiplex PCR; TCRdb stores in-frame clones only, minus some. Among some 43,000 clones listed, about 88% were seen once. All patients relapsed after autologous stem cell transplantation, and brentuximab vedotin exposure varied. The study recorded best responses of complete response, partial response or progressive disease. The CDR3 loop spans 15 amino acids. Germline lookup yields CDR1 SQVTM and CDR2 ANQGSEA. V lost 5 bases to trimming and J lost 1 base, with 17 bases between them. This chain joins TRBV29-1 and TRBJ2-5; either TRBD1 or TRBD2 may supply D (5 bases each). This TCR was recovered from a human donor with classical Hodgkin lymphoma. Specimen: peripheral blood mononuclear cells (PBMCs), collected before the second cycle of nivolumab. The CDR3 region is CSVSHRDGFQETQYF. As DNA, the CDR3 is TGCAGCGTTTCCCACCGGGACGGATTCCAAGAGACCCAGTACTTC.